One and the same sample provided the 16 T cell receptor beta chains below, sequenced in a study of T cell repertoires in cytomegalovirus infection. For these receptors, no antigen is known. TCRdb fed the reads into MiXCR, producing one record per CDR3 protein. The table includes about 500,000 distinct CDR3 sequences, roughly 34% detected once. Sample: cultured PBMCs, taken from culture after CMV antigen stimulation. These receptors originate from a human donor in good health (CMV status not recorded). Some clones in this sample may be carry-over from other donors' samples.

This chain links TRBV28 with TRBJ2-3; 8 nucleotides match TRBD2. Unmatched junction bases numbered 7, after V lost 1 base and J lost 4 bases. Per the germline V gene, CDR1 is MDHEN and CDR2 is SYDVKM. There are 16 residues in the CDR3. The CDR3 here is CASSLSGRALADTQYF. The CDR3 coding sequence is TGTGCCAGCAGTTTATCCGGGAGGGCCCTTGCAGATACGCAGTATTTT. Looking up the rest from reference TRBV28 and TRBJ2-3 gives the full variable domain: DVKVTQSSRYLVKRTGEKVFLECVQDMDHENMFWYRQDPGLGLRLIYFSYDVKMKEKGDIPEGYSVSREKKERFSLILESASTNQTSMYLCASSLSGRALADTQYFGPGTRLTVL.

This chain connects TRBV28 to TRBJ1-4; a weak D match, TRBD1 (5 bases). The CDR3 totals 15 residues. Deletions cut 8 bases from V and 0 bases from J, with 13 bases between. The germline CDR1 and CDR2 sequences are MDHEN and SYDVKM. The CDR3 region has the DNA TGTGCCAGCGGTTCGACAGCTTCAACTAATGAAAAACTGTTTTTT. Translated: CASGSTASTNEKLFF. The full variable domain, in which reference TRBV28 and TRBJ1-4 provide the parts outside the CDR3, is DVKVTQSSRYLVKRTGEKVFLECVQDMDHENMFWYRQDPGLGLRLIYFSYDVKMKEKGDIPEGYSVSREKKERFSLILESASTNQTSMYLCASGSTASTNEKLFFGSGTQLSVL.

Only a few counts were recorded for this clonotype. This chain joins TRBV24-1 and TRBJ1-2; unclear D gene. Germline V lookup: CDR1 KGHDR, CDR2 SFDVKD. Trimming took off 4 bases at V and 5 bases at J, with 7 bases between the two ends. The CDR3 consists of 12 residues. CDR3: CATSDSEYGYTF. CDR3 nucleotides: TGTGCCACCAGTGACTCCGAATATGGCTACACCTTC.

This chain uses TRBV6-1 with TRBJ2-7, with 9 positions matching TRBD2. Germline V gene data show CDR1 as MNHNS and CDR2 as SASEGT. The CDR3 is 17 amino acids. Unmatched junction bases numbered 18, after V lost 6 bases and J lost 6 bases. The CDR3 protein is CASRRIRKAGGGPEQYV. In nucleotides, the CDR3 is TGTGCCAGCAGACGAATAAGGAAAGCGGGAGGAGGGCCCGAGCAGTACGTC.

The genes are TRBV6-6 and TRBJ1-5; D is possibly TRBD1 (6 bases). The CDR3 consists of 15 residues. The V end was cut by 0 bases, the J end by 4 bases, with 10 bases between. Germline loops: CDR1 MNHNY, CDR2 SVGAGI (reference sequence). CDR3 DNA sequence: TGTGCCAGCAGTTACTCGGTCCAGGGGAATCAGCCCCAGCATTTT. Translation: CASSYSVQGNQPQHF.

This clonotype was found a few times. The chain links TRBV12-3 or TRBV12-4 to TRBJ2-3; 7 bases agree with TRBD1. This CDR3 contains 13 residues. Unmatched junction bases numbered 7, after V lost 6 bases and J lost 7 bases. As DNA, the CDR3 is TGTGCCAGCAGCCCCGACAGGGCCCATACGCAGTATTTT. It encodes CASSPDRAHTQYF.

This clonotype was counted ten times or more. The V gene is TRBV7-2, the J gene TRBJ2-3, with D possibly being TRBD1 (5 bases). The length of the CDR3 is 15 residues. Germline-derived CDR1 and CDR2 are SGHTA and FQGNSA. V lost 1 base and J lost 4, with 12 bases in between. As DNA, the CDR3 is TGTGCCAGCAGCTTAGGGGGCCTTTCGGCAGATACGCAGTATTTT. Translated, it gives CASSLGGLSADTQYF.

The CDR3 sequence is CASSSNEGRRETQYF. The CDR3 region has the DNA TGTGCCAGCAGCTCCAACGAGGGGCGGCGAGAGACCCAGTACTTC. V and J are TRBV7-6 and TRBJ2-5; either TRBD1 or TRBD2 may fit D (5 bases each). This CDR3 contains 15 residues. Trimming pared 4 bases from V and 4 bases from J, leaving 16 bases between. The V gene's germline CDR1 is SGHVS and CDR2 FNYEAQ.

The chain couples TRBV11-2 to TRBJ2-4, with TRBD2 identical over 8 bases. The CDR3 sequence is 17 residues long. Germline V lookup: CDR1 SGHAT, CDR2 FQNNGV. V was clipped by 5 bases and J by 0 bases; unmatched bases: 9. CDR3 amino acids: CASSKKRETLAKNIQYF. Written as DNA, the CDR3 is TGTGCCAGCAGCAAAAAGCGGGAGACACTAGCCAAAAACATTCAGTACTTC.

This clonotype was detected many times. The chain joins TRBV7-2 to TRBJ1-2; TRBD1 matches 8 bases. CDR3 length: 14 residues. Germline-derived CDR1 and CDR2 are SGHTA and FQGNSA. V was pared by 5 bases and J by 3 bases, with 5 bases of the junction left unmatched. The CDR3, as DNA: TGTGCCAGCAGCGCACAGGGGGGCGACTATGGCTACACCTTC. Protein product: CASSAQGGDYGYTF.

V gene TRBV19 combines with J gene TRBJ1-1; D ambiguous. The CDR3 has 13 amino acids. CDR1 and CDR2 from the germline V gene are LNHDA and SQIVND (reference sequence). The ends were cut back, 3 bases at V and 6 bases at J, with 11 bases in the middle. The CDR3 sequence is CASSMAFGAEAFF. The CDR3 DNA sequence: TGTGCCAGTAGTATGGCATTTGGCGCTGAAGCTTTCTTT. Full variable domain (rest looked up from reference TRBV19 and TRBJ1-1): DGGITQSPKYLFRKEGQNVTLSCEQNLNHDAMYWYRQDPGQGLRLIYYSQIVNDFQKGDIAEGYSVSREKKESFPLTVTSAQKNPTAFYLCASSMAFGAEAFFGQGTRLTVV.

The V gene is TRBV7-6, the J gene TRBJ2-1; 15 nucleotides agree with TRBD2. This CDR3 is built from 16 residues. J was trimmed by 9 bases and V by 5 bases; bases with no gene match: 8. The V gene's germline CDR1 is SGHVS and CDR2 FNYEAQ. CDR3 DNA sequence: TGTGCCAGCAGCCCCGCCGGGACTAGCGGGAGGAGTGAGCAGTTCTTC. Its protein is CASSPAGTSGRSEQFF.

The chain couples TRBV6-2 or TRBV6-3 to TRBJ1-1, with 10 bases fitting TRBD1. Trimming cost V 2 bases and J 5 bases; bases outside gene matches: 5. The CDR3 runs to 15 residues. Germline V gene sequence: CDR1 MNHEY, CDR2 SVGEGT. CDR3 loop: CASSYPGQGLTEAFF. CDR3 nucleotide sequence: TGTGCCAGCAGTTACCCGGGACAGGGGTTAACTGAAGCTTTCTTT.

This clonotype was observed many times. The chain joins TRBV6-1 to TRBJ2-7, with 7 bases lining up with TRBD2. This CDR3 is 13 amino acids long. Germline V CDR1 and CDR2: MNHNS, SASEGT. The trim removed 0 bases at V and 8 bases at J, leaving 4 bases unmatched. The CDR3 protein is CASSEASGLQQYV. For the CDR3, the DNA is TGTGCCAGCAGTGAAGCTAGCGGGCTCCAGCAGTACGTC.

V gene TRBV7-6 combines with J gene TRBJ1-2, with 9 bases identical to TRBD1. Germline-derived CDR1 and CDR2 are SGHVS and FNYEAQ. The CDR3 sequence is 15 residues long. After removal of 1 base from V and 4 bases from J, the junction contained 4 bases not matched to a gene. The CDR3 DNA sequence: TGTGCCAGCAGCTTAGGGCCGGACAGGGGCTATGGCTACACCTTC. Protein sequence: CASSLGPDRGYGYTF.

This clonotype has just a few counts. This sequence joins TRBV4-3 and TRBJ1-6, with D unclear. The CDR3 covers 14 residues. Germline CDR1 and CDR2: LGHNA and YSLEER. V was clipped by 0 bases and J by 9 bases, with 9 bases between them. The CDR3 nucleotides read TGCGCCAGCAGCCAAGACAGGATCGGTTCACCCCTCCACTTT. It encodes CASSQDRIGSPLHF.